This TCR beta chain was sequenced during a study of blood T cell repertoires in COVID-19 (TCRdb year 2020). In the study overall: Samples from collaborators originated in the United States, Italy and Spain and spanned both the acute and convalescent phases of COVID-19. The prospective study material was composed of cDNA or gDNA derived from T cells, B-cell-depleted T cells, or PBMCs. Subjects who had been exposed to COVID-19, were actively infected with it, or had recovered from it provided the deeply sampled blood TCRbeta repertoires that made up the dataset. The repertoires were released in a freely available public database intended as a resource for research on the immune response to SARS-CoV-2. The samples were drawn from two sources: the first 160 participants of the ongoing ImmuneRACE study, and 1,254 subjects contributed by 6 global collaborators. The sample metadata nearly always contained a de-identified subject ID, COVID-19 status, age in years and sex. Where HLA class I and class II types were available, the types were taken from metadata supplied by the sample provider, not from assay-based typing.

Whole blood was collected in K2EDTA tubes by collaborating institutions according to the institutions' own protocols. For TCRbeta analysis, collaborators shipped samples as frozen whole blood, isolated PBMCs, or DNA extracted from either of those sample types. Worth noting for this clone: No cognate antigen has been identified for it. No much larger clone is present one base from it, and per-base qualities are unavailable.

V is shortened by 4 bases, J by 7 bases, and the region joining them spans 19 bases. There are 16 amino acids in the CDR3, from cysteine to phenylalanine inclusive. Only CDR3 DNA remains: 48 bases, in frame from the first base. As encoded in the germline V gene, CDR1 is KGHDR while CDR2 is SFDVKD. The immunoSEQ Assay, a bias-controlled multiplex PCR, was used to amplify TCRbeta CDR3 regions from genomic DNA. The original pipeline was this. Nucleated cell counts per sample were estimated from amplification of reference gene primers within the assay. Sequence reads were collapsed and filtered to measure the absolute abundance of every unique TCRbeta CDR3 rearrangement. For each sample, productive Simpson clonality was calculated as the square root of Simpson's diversity index across productive rearrangements. The source is immuneACCESS, and TCRdb retained only in-frame sequences with V and J called. Part of the clones is not carried over; for the studies checked, unresolved V genes explain less than half of this, and the remainder is unexplained. For V, J and clone size, that table is used; D and trimming come from the DNA. This sample gives about 180,000 clones in total; approximately 83% of them show up just once. The top ten clones comprise 3% to 4% of the sample.

Overall study outcomes, separate from this receptor: The quantity of clinical and demographic metadata differed by source and by participant and was supplied without curation.

Sequencing was performed on peripheral blood. The clonotype originates from a man in his 60s with acute or convalescent COVID-19. Rearrangement joined TRBV24-1 to TRBJ2-1; TRBD1 is possibly the D segment (5 matching bases). This receptor has the CDR3 CATSDPRGLGTNEQFF. Read as DNA, the sequence is TGTGCCACCAGTGACCCTAGGGGTTTAGGTACGAATGAGCAGTTCTTC.